This TCR beta chain derives from a study of T cells in Graves' hyperthyroidism and ophthalmopathy. Findings and caveats of the study: Blood shared most expanded thyroid clonotypes above 0.001. From stable hyperthyroidism, ophthalmopathy was separated by a 13 V-J model.

The CDR3 sequence is 13 residues long. Authors of the study amplified TCR beta CDR3 regions from RNA transcripts. The primer set for the first-round RT-PCR of the TCR CDR3 was HTBI. MiXCR was run by TCRdb on the multiplex PCR reads, yielding one entry per CDR3 protein. The table has hundreds of thousands of distinct CDR3 sequences, 24% seen once; the top ten hold about 11%. Diagnoses rested on clinical symptoms, serum thyroxine and TRAb, thyroid ultrasound and orbital computed tomography. Concerning this clonotype: Its target is not known. An end of the junction differs from the germline gene, which may be a read error.

This TCR derives from a woman in her 30s with Graves' ophthalmopathy. Material: blood. The chain combines TRBV12-3 or TRBV12-4 with TRBJ1-1; D gene ambiguous. The CDR3 DNA reads TGTGCCAGCAGTTTACCCCCTACCACTGAAGCTTGCTTT. Translation gives CASSLPPTTEACF.